The source of this T cell receptor (beta chain) is a study of CD8+ T cells in alopecia areata. Study-wide context: Treated patients received severity scores based on the percentage of scalp area affected.

Treatment denoted: oral pan-JAK inhibitor, 5-10 mg twice daily. Trimming took off 5 bases at V and 10 bases at J, with 15 bases between the two ends. Germline CDR1 reads SQVTM; CDR2 reads ANQGSEA. The CDR3 is 13 residues long. cDNA reverse transcribed from extracted RNA served as the sequencing template. Produced via immunoSEQ multiplex PCR; TCRdb's table is partial and in-frame only. The table shows about 250,000 clones, with roughly 60% occurring only once. The sequenced sample was CD4+ T cells sorted from blood, obtained between weeks 51 and 54, from a patient treated with tofacitinib. The chain carries TRBV29-1 and TRBJ1-6; no definite D call. This clonotype was sampled from a human donor with alopecia areata. As DNA, the CDR3 is TGCAGCGTTAAGTGGGCTCCGGGATCACCCCTCCACTTT. Encoded protein: CSVKWAPGSPLHF.